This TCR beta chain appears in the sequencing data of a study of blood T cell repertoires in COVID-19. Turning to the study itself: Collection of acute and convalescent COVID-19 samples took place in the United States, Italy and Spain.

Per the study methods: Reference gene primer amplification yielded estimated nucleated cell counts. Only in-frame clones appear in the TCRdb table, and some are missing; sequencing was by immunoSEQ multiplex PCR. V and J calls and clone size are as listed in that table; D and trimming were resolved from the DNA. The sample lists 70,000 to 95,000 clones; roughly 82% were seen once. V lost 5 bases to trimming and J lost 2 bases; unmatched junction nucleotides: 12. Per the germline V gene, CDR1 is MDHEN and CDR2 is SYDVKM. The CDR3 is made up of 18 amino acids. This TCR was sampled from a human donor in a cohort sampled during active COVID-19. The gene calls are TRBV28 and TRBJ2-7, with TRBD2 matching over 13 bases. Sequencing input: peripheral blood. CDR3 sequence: CASSPGLAGATRPYEQYF. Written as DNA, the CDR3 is TGTGCCAGCAGTCCCGGACTAGCGGGGGCCACCCGACCCTACGAGCAGTACTTC.